The present T cell receptor beta chain was sequenced within a study of cytomegalovirus exposure and HLA in healthy donors. Turning to the study itself: From donors who were HLA-typed, an early data release held 80 million to 95 million unique TCRs. General study points: On later analysis, the bulk of CMV-associated TCR beta chains appeared to be HLA-restricted. CMV antigen specificity of three CMV-associated chains was confirmed in vitro. Across donors, presence/absence analyses took sequencing depth to be roughly uniform.

The CDR3 extends over 19 amino acids. Germline assignment: CDR1 SGHNT and CDR2 YYREEE (reference sequence). The trim removed 5 bases at V and 0 bases at J, leaving 13 bases unmatched. Note on this clone: Its antigen remains unknown.

With 60 Vbeta and 13 Jbeta primers, the PCR was carried out. Some clones are missing from TCRdb's copy, which holds only in-frame ones; the method was immunoSEQ multiplex PCR. Of some 65,000 clones listed, approximately 67% are singletons. The sequenced sample was PBMCs. V usage is TRBV5-4 and J usage is TRBJ2-6; TRBD1 matches 8 bases. The TCR comes from a man aged 25 to 40 in good health and CMV-seronegative. The CDR3 loop reads CASREFTGTGFSGANVLTF. In nucleotides, the CDR3 is TGTGCCAGCAGGGAGTTTACCGGGACAGGTTTCTCTGGGGCCAACGTCCTGACTTTC.